This section outlines one TCR beta chain sequence together with its context. The data stem from a study of memory CD4+ T cells and cytomegalovirus serostatus. Method: immunoSEQ multiplex PCR; TCRdb's copy keeps in-frame clones and lacks some. Of roughly 86,000 clones listed, 75% to 90% were seen once; the top ten hold about 4%. Trimming cost V 5 bases and J 9 bases; bases outside gene matches: 9. Germline lookup yields CDR1 SGHTA and CDR2 FQGNSA. The CDR3 spans 14 residues. Single viable CD3+CD4+CD8-CD45RO+ cells were sorted as the memory CD4+ T cells. The sequence was obtained from an adult in good health and CMV-seropositive. Sequencing was carried out using memory CD4+ T cells from blood. V and J are TRBV7-2 and TRBJ2-1; TRBD1 matches at 8 bases. CDR3 residues: CASSLLGQGGEQFF. In DNA, the CDR3 is TGTGCCAGCAGCCTTCTTGGACAGGGAGGTGAGCAGTTCTTC.